These 32 T cell receptor beta chains were all obtained from the same sample, sequenced in a study of T cell responses to AZD1222 COVID-19 vaccine. Produced via immunoSEQ multiplex PCR; TCRdb's table is partial and in-frame only. The sample contains around 110,000 clones, around 92% of which appear only once. The sample in question was peripheral blood, obtained on day 0 of AZD1222 vaccination. The receptors were gathered from an adult in good health.

The chain uses TRBV28 and TRBJ1-1, with D possibly matching TRBD1 (6 bases). CDR3 length: 13 residues. Per the germline V gene, CDR1 is MDHEN and CDR2 is SYDVKM. Trimming cost V 10 bases and J 0 bases, with 12 bases left between them. CDR3 DNA: TGTGCCACACTAGGACAGATGAACACTGAAGCTTTCTTT. The encoded protein is CATLGQMNTEAFF.

This sequence joins TRBV19 and TRBJ2-7; 11 bases line up with TRBD2. Germline CDR1 is LNHDA and CDR2 is SQIVND (reference sequence). The CDR3 runs 15 residues. With 5 bases clipped from V and 0 bases from J, the junction kept 3 bases outside the gene matches. The CDR3 loop is CASSEGLAASYEQYF. CDR3 coding DNA: TGTGCCAGTAGTGAGGGACTAGCGGCCTCCTACGAGCAGTACTTC.

The chain couples TRBV5-1 to TRBJ2-7; 12 positions agree with TRBD2. V lost 0 bases to trimming and J lost 2 bases; unmatched junction nucleotides: 0. Germline V lookup: CDR1 SGHRS, CDR2 YFSETQ. The length of the CDR3 is 15 residues. The CDR3 region is CASSLGLAGAYEQYF. CDR3 nucleotides: TGCGCCAGCAGCTTGGGACTAGCGGGAGCCTACGAGCAGTACTTC.

This clone came up a few times. V gene TRBV4-1 combines with J gene TRBJ2-7; 13 nucleotides align to TRBD2. Germline V gene lookup returns CDR1 MGHRA and CDR2 YSYEKL. J was trimmed by 0 bases and V by 9 bases; bases with no gene match: 5. The length of the CDR3 is 15 residues. DNA for the CDR3: TGCGCCAGGGGACTAGCGGGAAGCTGCTCCTACGAGCAGTACTTC. Encoded protein: CARGLAGSCSYEQYF.

V usage is TRBV5-6 and J usage is TRBJ1-3, with TRBD1 as a possible D gene (6 bases). CDR3 length: 15 residues. Germline CDR1 is SGHDT and CDR2 is YYEEEE. V lost 0 bases to trimming and J lost 8 bases, with 15 bases between them. Here the CDR3 reads CASSLVGGGEDTIYF. The CDR3 DNA reads TGTGCCAGCAGCTTGGTCGGAGGGGGGGAGGACACCATATATTTT.

This chain links TRBV27 with TRBJ2-3, with TRBD2 as a possible D gene (5 bases). V was clipped by 7 bases and J by 3 bases, with 11 bases between them. The germline V gene encodes CDR1 MNHEY and CDR2 SMNVEV (reference sequence). The CDR3 is 13 amino acids. This CDR3 is CASNARGTDTQYF. As DNA, the CDR3 is TGTGCCAGCAATGCTCGGGGTACAGATACGCAGTATTTT.

This rearrangement joins TRBV21-1 to TRBJ2-2; the D call in the table, TRBD2, was not verified against the DNA. TRBV21-1 is tagged as a pseudogene. This CDR3 is built from 15 residues. The CDR3 region has the DNA TGTGCCCCCCCGCGGGAACAGATCCTCACCGGGGAGCTGTTTTTT. It encodes CAPPREQILTGELFF.

This clone was recorded only once. The CDR3 loop reads CASSLVGGSSNEQFF. The CDR3 nucleotides read TGCGCCAGCAGCTTGGTAGGCGGGAGTTCGAATGAGCAGTTCTTC. The rearrangement joins TRBV5-1 to TRBJ2-1, with 7 nucleotides matching TRBD2. Germline CDR1 and CDR2: SGHRS and YFSETQ. CDR3 length: 15 residues. V trimming: 0 bases; J trimming: 7 bases; junction bases outside the gene matches: 7.

V and J are TRBV27 and TRBJ2-3; D unresolved. The CDR3 totals 13 residues. The germline CDR1 and CDR2 sequences are MNHEY and SMNVEV (reference sequence). V was cut by 2 bases and J by 2 bases, with 5 bases left in between. The CDR3 sequence: CASSLIVTDTQYF. For the CDR3, the DNA is TGTGCCAGCAGTTTAATTGTCACAGATACGCAGTATTTT.

This clone qualifies as medium-sized. V gene TRBV24-1 combines with J gene TRBJ2-7, with D maybe TRBD1 (5 bases). CDR1 is KGHDR, CDR2 SFDVKD, per germline. CDR3 length: 13 residues. V was cut by 9 bases and J by 0 bases, with 11 bases left in between. CDR3: CATQRGNSYEQYF. In DNA, the CDR3 is TGTGCCACCCAAAGGGGTAACTCCTACGAGCAGTACTTC.

V is TRBV6-5 and J is TRBJ1-2; D gene unclear. Per the germline V gene, CDR1 is MNHEY and CDR2 is SVGAGI. Trimming took off 4 bases at V and 5 bases at J, with 5 bases between the two ends. The CDR3 is 11 amino acids. The CDR3 sequence: CASSLAYGYTF. The DNA of the CDR3 is TGTGCCAGCAGTTTGGCATATGGCTACACCTTC.

Comment on this clone: The limits of the CDR3 on the DNA are not certain, so only TCRdb's listed CDR3 is given. V gene TRBV7-9 combines with J gene TRBJ1-2; the listed D gene, TRBD1, was not tested against the DNA. Inclusive of both ends, the CDR3 amounts to 15 amino acids. Germline-derived CDR1 and CDR2 are SEHNR and FQNEAQ (reference sequence). This chain's CDR3 is CASSLSPGQYFGYTF.

The rearrangement joins TRBV2 to TRBJ2-1; 9 bases are a match to TRBD2. Germline values: CDR1 SNHLY, CDR2 FYNNEI. The CDR3 runs to 15 residues. Germline trimming cut 6 bases from V and 5 bases from J; bases unmatched to any gene: 8. CDR3 sequence reads: CASRALAGRDNEQFF. The CDR3 nucleotides are TGTGCCAGCAGAGCACTAGCGGGCAGGGACAATGAGCAGTTCTTC.

V usage is TRBV18 and J usage is TRBJ2-1, with D uncertain. V lost 4 bases and J lost 5, with 9 bases in between. The CDR3 extends over 13 amino acids. The germline CDR1 and CDR2 sequences are KGHSH and LQKENI. CDR3 in DNA: TGTGCCAGCTCACTGTGGCAAGACAATGAGCAGTTCTTC. This translates into CASSLWQDNEQFF.

V gene TRBV23-1 combines with J gene TRBJ1-3; possible D gene TRBD1, 6 bases. TRBV23-1 is designated an ORF whose function remains uncertain. This CDR3 comprises 17 residues. V lost 0 bases, J lost 0 bases, and 12 bases lay in between. The CDR3 reads CASSQSGQTNSGNTIYF. The CDR3 nucleotides are TGCGCCAGCAGTCAATCAGGACAGACGAACTCTGGAAACACCATATATTTT.

J is TRBJ2-5 and V is TRBV10-2; 8 bases agree with TRBD1. The J segment lost 4 bases and the V segment lost 1 base, leaving 8 bases of the junction unmatched. The CDR3 is 16 amino acids. Germline CDR1 is WSHSY and CDR2 is SAAADI. The CDR3 DNA reads TGCGCCAGCAGTGAGTTGGCCAGGGGGCCTAGAGAGACCCAGTACTTC. Protein sequence: CASSELARGPRETQYF.

J is TRBJ1-1 and V is TRBV5-1, with 8 positions matching TRBD1. CDR1 and CDR2 from the germline V gene are SGHRS and YFSETQ. The CDR3 loop spans 14 amino acids. J was trimmed by 5 bases and V by 3 bases; bases with no gene match: 6. The CDR3 DNA reads TGCGCCAGCAGCTCGCGGACAGGGTGGACTGAAGCTTTCTTT. Amino acids: CASSSRTGWTEAFF.

This chain uses TRBV6-5 with TRBJ2-7; D may be TRBD1 (6 bases). The CDR3 is 12 residues long. V was trimmed by 5 bases and J by 3 bases, leaving 8 bases between them. CDR1 and CDR2 (germline): MNHEY, SVGAGI. This CDR3 reads CASSRQVYEQYF. Here the CDR3 DNA reads TGTGCCAGCAGTAGACAGGTCTACGAGCAGTACTTC.

The chain has TRBV21-1 and TRBJ2-3; the table's D call TRBD2 went unverified against the DNA. TRBV21-1 is a documented pseudogene. The CDR3 has 18 residues. Written as DNA, the CDR3 is TGTGCCAGCAGCAAAAGTTCAGGACTAGCGGGTGTTACAGATACGCAGTATTTT. Translating it yields CASSKSSGLAGVTDTQYF.

The chain links TRBV11-2 to TRBJ2-7; no firm D call. Trimming removed 3 bases from V and 4 bases from J, with 7 bases in between. CDR1 and CDR2 from the germline V gene are SGHAT and FQNNGV. The CDR3 spans 12 residues. In DNA, the CDR3 is TGTGCCAGCAGCTTCTTATCTTACGAGCAGTACTTC. Translation gives CASSFLSYEQYF.

This clone has only one observation. J is TRBJ1-1 and V is TRBV19; tentative D call: TRBD1 (6 bases). Deletions cut 1 base from V and 1 base from J, with 13 bases between. CDR3 length: 16 amino acids. Per the germline V gene, CDR1 is LNHDA and CDR2 is SQIVND (reference sequence). The CDR3 sequence: CASSIVKMGANTEAFF. The CDR3 nucleotides are TGTGCCAGTAGTATAGTTAAGATGGGGGCGAACACTGAAGCTTTCTTT.

V usage is TRBV6-2 or TRBV6-3 and J usage is TRBJ2-7, with D possibly matching TRBD2 (6 bases). Germline loops: CDR1 MNHEY, CDR2 SVGEGT. CDR3 size: 15 residues. The V gene lost 2 bases and the J gene lost 0 bases, with 11 bases spanning the gap. CDR3 in amino acids: CASSYRGTGSYEQYF. The CDR3 DNA sequence: TGTGCCAGCAGTTACCGGGGGACTGGCTCCTACGAGCAGTACTTC.

The V gene is TRBV30, the J gene TRBJ2-7; D uncertain. CDR3 length equals 10 residues. Germline assignment: CDR1 GTSNPN and CDR2 SVGIG (reference sequence). The CDR3 is CAWLGYEQYF. The CDR3 DNA follows: TGTGCTTGGTTAGGGTACGAGCAGTACTTC. Using reference TRBV30 and TRBJ2-7 for the parts outside the CDR3, the full variable domain is SQTIHQWPATLVQPVGSPLSLECTVEGTSNPNLYWYRQAAGRGLQLLFYSVGIGQISSEVPQNLSASRPQDRQFILSSKKLLLSDSGFYLCAWLGYEQYFGPGTRLTVT.

The chain carries TRBV7-2 and TRBJ2-1; TRBD2 matches at 14 bases. Per germline, CDR1 SGHTA and CDR2 FQGNSA. This CDR3 is 16 amino acids long. The trim removed 7 bases at V and 6 bases at J, leaving 8 bases unmatched. CDR3 in amino acids: CASNPRTSGRFNEQFF. The CDR3, as DNA: TGTGCCAGCAACCCGCGGACTAGCGGGAGGTTCAATGAGCAGTTCTTC.

This chain links TRBV27 with TRBJ2-1, with TRBD2 matching 8 bases. Per germline, CDR1 MNHEY and CDR2 SMNVEV (reference sequence). The CDR3 is 15 amino acids. V lost 3 bases and J lost 5; bases outside the gene matches: 6. CDR3 protein: CASSFPGGYDNEQFF. In nucleotides, the CDR3 is TGTGCCAGCAGTTTCCCGGGAGGGTACGACAATGAGCAGTTCTTC.

For this clone: Its ends do not fully match the called genes, so a read error is possible. The chain has TRBV7-6 and TRBJ1-1; D possibly corresponds to TRBD1 (6 bases). The CDR3 covers 16 residues. In germline, CDR1 is SGHVS, CDR2 FNYEAQ. CDR3 sequence: CASTLSSTGKVTEAFF. The CDR3, as DNA: TGTGCCAGCACCTTATCTTCTACAGGGAAGGTCACTGAAGCTTTCTTT.

The chain couples TRBV6-5 to TRBJ2-2, with D perhaps TRBD1 (6 bases). The CDR3 covers 15 residues. Looked up from germline, CDR1 is MNHEY and CDR2 is SVGAGI. Trimming cost V 6 bases and J 0 bases, with 11 bases left between them. The CDR3 protein is CASRLRTANTGELFF. Written as DNA, the CDR3 is TGTGCCAGCAGACTCCGGACAGCGAACACCGGGGAGCTGTTTTTT.

The chain is built from TRBV13 and TRBJ1-1; D ambiguous. Trimming cost V 5 bases and J 1 base, with 11 bases left between them. The length of the CDR3 is 14 residues. Per the germline V gene, CDR1 is PRHDT and CDR2 is FYEKMQ (reference sequence). The CDR3 loop is CASSRDTPNTEAFF. CDR3 coding DNA: TGTGCCAGCAGCCGAGATACTCCGAACACTGAAGCTTTCTTT.

The rearrangement links TRBV7-9 to TRBJ2-1, with unresolved D. V was shortened by 7 bases and J by 9 bases, with 13 bases between the two germline ends. Per germline, CDR1 SEHNR and CDR2 FQNEAQ (reference sequence). There are 12 residues in the CDR3. The CDR3 DNA is TGTGCCAGCATCCCTTCAGAGAGTGAGCAGTTCTTC. The encoded protein is CASIPSESEQFF.

The table lists this clone with a few counts. This chain joins TRBV7-9 and TRBJ2-3; D is possibly TRBD1 or TRBD2 (5 bases each). This CDR3 has 14 amino acids. V gave up 5 bases and J gave up 4 bases, with 13 bases separating them. Germline values: CDR1 SEHNR, CDR2 FQNEAQ (reference sequence). CDR3 in amino acids: CASSQNQGADTQYF. CDR3 DNA: TGTGCCAGCAGCCAGAATCAGGGAGCAGATACGCAGTATTTT.

The rearrangement joins TRBV7-9 to TRBJ1-2; the D gene is possibly TRBD1 (5 bases). The germline gives CDR1 SEHNR, CDR2 FQNEAQ (reference sequence). Trimming shortened V by 11 bases and J by 8 bases, and 18 bases separated the two germline ends. The CDR3 totals 12 residues. DNA for the CDR3: TGTGCCTCGATGGAGGGGATGGAGGGCTACACCTTC. Its translation is CASMEGMEGYTF.

CDR3 sequence (DNA): TGTGCCAGCAGCTTAATGGGTTCACCCCTCCACTTT. Residues: CASSLMGSPLHF. J is TRBJ1-6 and V is TRBV7-3, with D unresolved. Trimming took 1 base from V and 9 from J, leaving 4 bases between them. Germline V CDR1 and CDR2: SGHTA, FQGTGA. This CDR3 has 12 amino acids.